This T cell receptor (beta chain) originates from a study of blood T cell repertoires in COVID-19. Study as a whole: Spain, Italy and the United States supplied samples that represented acute and convalescent COVID-19.

The table came from immunoSEQ multiplex PCR; TCRdb's copy has only in-frame clones and leaves some out. The sample has 250,000 to 300,000 clones; 75% to 90% are singletons. Participants' own reports of clinical history determined their cohort assignment. After removal of 2 bases from V and 1 base from J, the junction contained 11 bases not matched to a gene. CDR3 length equals 18 residues. Germline V gene sequence: CDR1 SGHTA, CDR2 FQGNSA. The sample comprised PBMCs or T cells enriched from blood (not recorded which). The chain couples TRBV7-2 to TRBJ2-5; 9 bases match TRBD1. The clonotype originates from a man aged 35 to 55 who had recovered from COVID-19. The CDR3 DNA reads as TGTGCCAGCAGCTTAACCTCGACAGGGGGTAGGGCCCAAGAGACCCAGTACTTC. Encoded protein: CASSLTSTGGRAQETQYF.